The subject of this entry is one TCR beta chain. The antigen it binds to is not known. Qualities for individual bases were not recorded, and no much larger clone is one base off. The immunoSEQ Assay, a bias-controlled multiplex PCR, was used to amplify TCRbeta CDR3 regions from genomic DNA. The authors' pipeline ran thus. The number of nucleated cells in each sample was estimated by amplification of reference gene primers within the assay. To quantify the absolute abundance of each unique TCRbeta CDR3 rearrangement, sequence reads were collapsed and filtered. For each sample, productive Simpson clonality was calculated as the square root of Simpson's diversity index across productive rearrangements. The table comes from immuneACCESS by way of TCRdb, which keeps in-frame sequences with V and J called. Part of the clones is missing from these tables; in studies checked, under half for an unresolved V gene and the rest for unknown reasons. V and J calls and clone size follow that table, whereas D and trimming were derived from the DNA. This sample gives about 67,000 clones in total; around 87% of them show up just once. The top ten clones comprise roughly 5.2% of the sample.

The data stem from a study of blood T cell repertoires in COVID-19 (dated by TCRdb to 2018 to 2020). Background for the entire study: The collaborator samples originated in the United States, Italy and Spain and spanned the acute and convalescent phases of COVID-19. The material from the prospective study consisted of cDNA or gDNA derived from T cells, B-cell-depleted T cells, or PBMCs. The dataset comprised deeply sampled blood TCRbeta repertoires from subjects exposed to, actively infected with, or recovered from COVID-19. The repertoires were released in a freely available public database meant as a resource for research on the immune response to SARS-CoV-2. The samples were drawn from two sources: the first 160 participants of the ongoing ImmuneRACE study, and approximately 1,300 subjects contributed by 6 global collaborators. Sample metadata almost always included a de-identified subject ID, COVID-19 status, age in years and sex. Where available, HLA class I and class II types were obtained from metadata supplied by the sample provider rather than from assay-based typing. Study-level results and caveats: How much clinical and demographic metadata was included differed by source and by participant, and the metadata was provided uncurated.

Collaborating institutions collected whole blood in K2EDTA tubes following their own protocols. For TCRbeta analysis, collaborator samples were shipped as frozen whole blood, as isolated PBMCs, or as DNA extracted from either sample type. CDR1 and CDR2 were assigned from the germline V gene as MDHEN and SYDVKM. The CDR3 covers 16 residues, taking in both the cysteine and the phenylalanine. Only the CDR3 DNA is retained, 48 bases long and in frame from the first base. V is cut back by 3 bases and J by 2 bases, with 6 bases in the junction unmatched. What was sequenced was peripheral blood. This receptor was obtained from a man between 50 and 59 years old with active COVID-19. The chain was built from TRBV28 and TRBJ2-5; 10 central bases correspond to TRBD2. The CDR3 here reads CASSFGVAGGQETQYF. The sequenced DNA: TGTGCCAGCAGTTTCGGGGTAGCGGGGGGACAAGAGACCCAGTACTTC.